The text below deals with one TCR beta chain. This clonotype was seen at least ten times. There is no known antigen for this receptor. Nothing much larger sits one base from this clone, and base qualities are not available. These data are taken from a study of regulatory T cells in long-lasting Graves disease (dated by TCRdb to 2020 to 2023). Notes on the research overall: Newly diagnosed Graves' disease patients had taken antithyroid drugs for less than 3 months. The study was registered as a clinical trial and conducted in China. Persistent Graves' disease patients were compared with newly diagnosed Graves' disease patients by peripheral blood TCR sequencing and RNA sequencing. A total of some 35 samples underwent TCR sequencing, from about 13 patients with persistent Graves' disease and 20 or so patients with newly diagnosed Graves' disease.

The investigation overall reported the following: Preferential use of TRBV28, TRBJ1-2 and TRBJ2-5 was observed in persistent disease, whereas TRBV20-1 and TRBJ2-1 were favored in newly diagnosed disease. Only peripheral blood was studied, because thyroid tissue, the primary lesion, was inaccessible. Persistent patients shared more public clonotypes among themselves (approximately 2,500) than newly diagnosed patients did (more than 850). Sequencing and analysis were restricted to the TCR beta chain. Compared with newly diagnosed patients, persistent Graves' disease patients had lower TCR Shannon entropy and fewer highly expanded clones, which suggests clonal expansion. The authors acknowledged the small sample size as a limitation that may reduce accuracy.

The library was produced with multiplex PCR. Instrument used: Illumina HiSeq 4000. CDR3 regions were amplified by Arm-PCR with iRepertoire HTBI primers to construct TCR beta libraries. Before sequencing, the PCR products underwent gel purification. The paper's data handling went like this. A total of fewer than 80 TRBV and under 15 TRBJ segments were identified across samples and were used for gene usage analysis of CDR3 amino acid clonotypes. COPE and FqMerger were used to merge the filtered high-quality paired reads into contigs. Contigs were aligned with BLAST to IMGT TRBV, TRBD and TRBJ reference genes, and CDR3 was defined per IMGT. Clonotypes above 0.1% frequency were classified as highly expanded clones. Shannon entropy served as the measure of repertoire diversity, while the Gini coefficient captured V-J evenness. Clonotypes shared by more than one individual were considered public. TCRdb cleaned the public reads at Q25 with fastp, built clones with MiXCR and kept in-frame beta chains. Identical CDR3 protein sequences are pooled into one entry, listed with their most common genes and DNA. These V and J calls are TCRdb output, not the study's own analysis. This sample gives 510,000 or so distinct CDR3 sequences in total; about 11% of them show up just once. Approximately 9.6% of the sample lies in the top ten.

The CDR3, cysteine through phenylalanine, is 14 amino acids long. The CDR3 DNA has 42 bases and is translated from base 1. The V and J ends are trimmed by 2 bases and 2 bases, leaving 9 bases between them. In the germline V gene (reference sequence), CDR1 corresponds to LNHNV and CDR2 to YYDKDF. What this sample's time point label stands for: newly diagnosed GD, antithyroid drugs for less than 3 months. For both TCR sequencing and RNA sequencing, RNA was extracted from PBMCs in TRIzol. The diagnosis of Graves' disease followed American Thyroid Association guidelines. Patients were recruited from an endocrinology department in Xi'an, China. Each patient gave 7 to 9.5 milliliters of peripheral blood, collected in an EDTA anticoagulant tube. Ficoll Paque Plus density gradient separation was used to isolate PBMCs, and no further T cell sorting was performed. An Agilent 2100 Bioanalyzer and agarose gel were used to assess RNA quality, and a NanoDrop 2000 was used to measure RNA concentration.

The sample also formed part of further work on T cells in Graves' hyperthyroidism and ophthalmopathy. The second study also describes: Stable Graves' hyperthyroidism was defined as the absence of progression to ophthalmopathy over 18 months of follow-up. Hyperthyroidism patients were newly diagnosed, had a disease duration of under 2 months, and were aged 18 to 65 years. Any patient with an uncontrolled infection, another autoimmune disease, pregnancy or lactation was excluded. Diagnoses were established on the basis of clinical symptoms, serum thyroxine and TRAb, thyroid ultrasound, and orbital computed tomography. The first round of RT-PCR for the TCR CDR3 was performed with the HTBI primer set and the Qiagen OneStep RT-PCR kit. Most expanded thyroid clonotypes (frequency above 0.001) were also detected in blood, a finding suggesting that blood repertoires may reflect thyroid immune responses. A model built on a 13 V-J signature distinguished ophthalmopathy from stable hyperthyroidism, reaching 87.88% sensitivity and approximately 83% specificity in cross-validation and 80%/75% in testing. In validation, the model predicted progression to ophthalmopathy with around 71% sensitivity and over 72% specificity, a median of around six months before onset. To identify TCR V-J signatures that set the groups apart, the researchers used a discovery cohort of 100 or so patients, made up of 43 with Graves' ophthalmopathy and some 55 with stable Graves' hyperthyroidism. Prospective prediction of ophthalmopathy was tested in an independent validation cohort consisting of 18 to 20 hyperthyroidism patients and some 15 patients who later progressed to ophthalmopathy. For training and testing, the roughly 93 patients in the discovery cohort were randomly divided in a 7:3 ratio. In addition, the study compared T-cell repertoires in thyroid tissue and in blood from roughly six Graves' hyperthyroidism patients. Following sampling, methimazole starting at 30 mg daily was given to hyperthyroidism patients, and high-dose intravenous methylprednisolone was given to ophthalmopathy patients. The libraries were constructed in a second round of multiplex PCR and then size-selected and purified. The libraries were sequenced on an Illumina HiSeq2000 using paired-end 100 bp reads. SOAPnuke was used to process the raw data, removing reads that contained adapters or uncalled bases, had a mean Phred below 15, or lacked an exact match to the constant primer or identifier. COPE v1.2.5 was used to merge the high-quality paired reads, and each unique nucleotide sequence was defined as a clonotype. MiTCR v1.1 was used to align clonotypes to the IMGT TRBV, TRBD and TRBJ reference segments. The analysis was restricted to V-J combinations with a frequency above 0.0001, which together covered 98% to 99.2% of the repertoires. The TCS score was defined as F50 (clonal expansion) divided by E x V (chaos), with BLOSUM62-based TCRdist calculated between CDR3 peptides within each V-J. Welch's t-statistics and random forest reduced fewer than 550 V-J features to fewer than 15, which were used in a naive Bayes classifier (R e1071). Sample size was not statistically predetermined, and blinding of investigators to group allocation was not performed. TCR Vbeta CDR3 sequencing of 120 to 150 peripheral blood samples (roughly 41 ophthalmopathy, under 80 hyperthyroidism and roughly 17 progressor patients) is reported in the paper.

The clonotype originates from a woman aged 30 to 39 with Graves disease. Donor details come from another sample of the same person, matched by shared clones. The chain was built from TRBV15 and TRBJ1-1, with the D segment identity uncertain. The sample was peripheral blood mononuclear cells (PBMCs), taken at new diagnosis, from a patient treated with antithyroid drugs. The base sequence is TGTGCCACCAGCAGACCCTCGAAAAACACTGAAGCTTTCTTT. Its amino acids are CATSRPSKNTEAFF.